This passage covers 22 T cell receptor beta chains from one sample sequenced in a study of shared clonotypes between healthy human individuals. Clones were sequenced by immunoSEQ multiplex PCR, and TCRdb holds only the in-frame ones, with some missing. Among about 2.1 million clones listed, 93% were seen once. Naive-designated CD8 cells lacked CD45RO, were positively enriched for CCR7, and omitted terminally differentiated effector memory CD45RA+ cells. The sequenced material came from naive CD8+ T cells from PBMCs. These receptors were obtained from a man aged 18 to 29 in good health. Some clones in this sample may be carry-over from other donors' samples.

The rearrangement joins TRBV27 to TRBJ2-1; D ambiguous. Germline lookup yields CDR1 MNHEY and CDR2 SMNVEV (reference sequence). The CDR3 is made up of 14 amino acids. The V end lost 3 bases, the J end lost 0 bases, and 6 bases lay between the germline ends. In DNA, the CDR3 is TGTGCCAGCAGTTTGGGCCCCTCCTACAATGAGCAGTTCTTC. As protein: CASSLGPSYNEQFF.

The J gene is TRBJ1-1, the V gene TRBV6-1, with a weak D call TRBD1 (5 bases). CDR1 and CDR2 from the germline V gene are MNHNS and SASEGT. V gave up 2 bases and J gave up 1 base, with 14 bases separating them. The CDR3 totals 16 residues. The CDR3 DNA sequence: TGTGCCAGCAGTGAATGGGGCGGGACGGCGAACACTGAAGCTTTCTTT. Protein sequence: CASSEWGGTANTEAFF.

The V and J genes are TRBV4-3 and TRBJ1-2; no reliable D call. CDR3 size: 14 residues. Per germline, CDR1 LGHNA and CDR2 YSLEER. Trimming pared 1 base from V and 8 bases from J, leaving 14 bases between. In nucleotides, the CDR3 is TGCGCCAGCAGCCAAGGTTTGTCGACCGTAGGCTACACCTTC. It encodes CASSQGLSTVGYTF.

With respect to this clone: Other DNA sequences in this specimen translate into the identical CDR3. CDR3 protein: CASTLGVNTEAFF. The DNA for the CDR3 is TGTGCCAGCACCCTGGGGGTAAACACTGAAGCTTTCTTT. The chain combines TRBV28 with TRBJ1-1, with D maybe TRBD1 (5 bases). The CDR3 consists of 13 residues. The V gene lost 7 bases and the J gene lost 2 bases, with 11 bases spanning the gap. Germline V gene lookup returns CDR1 MDHEN and CDR2 SYDVKM.

The V and J genes are TRBV9 and TRBJ2-1; 7 positions agree with TRBD1. This CDR3 is built from 13 residues. V lost 2 bases and J lost 7; bases outside the gene matches: 3. Germline values: CDR1 SGDLS, CDR2 YYNGEE. CDR3 protein: CASSVTGVNEQFF. The DNA of the CDR3 is TGTGCCAGCAGCGTTACAGGGGTAAATGAGCAGTTCTTC.

This clone was recorded only once. The chain employs TRBV11-1 and TRBJ2-7; D gene ambiguous. This CDR3 region has 15 residues. Germline CDR1 is SGHAT and CDR2 is FQDESV (reference sequence). Deletions cut 0 bases from V and 0 bases from J, with 9 bases between. The CDR3 here is CASSLAVPPSYEQYF. CDR3 nucleotides: TGTGCCAGCAGCTTAGCGGTACCACCCTCCTACGAGCAGTACTTC. Supplemented by reference TRBV11-1 and TRBJ2-7, the full variable domain reads EAEVAQSPRYKITEKSQAVAFWCDPISGHATLYWYRQILGQGPELLVQFQDESVVDDSQLPKDRFSAERLKGVDSTLKIQPAELGDSAMYLCASSLAVPPSYEQYFGPGTRLTVT.

The CDR3 nucleotides read TGTGCCAGTAGTACCAGACAGCGGGCCTACGAGCAGTACTTC. As protein: CASSTRQRAYEQYF. The V and J genes are TRBV19 and TRBJ2-7; D is perhaps TRBD2 (6 bases). Trimming left V 4 bases short and J 2 bases short, with 12 bases between. CDR1 is LNHDA, CDR2 SQIVND, per germline (reference sequence). This CDR3 comprises 14 residues.

The rearrangement uses TRBV19 and TRBJ1-2, with 10 bases matching TRBD1. The V gene's germline CDR1 is LNHDA and CDR2 SQIVND (reference sequence). The CDR3 has 17 residues. After removal of 4 bases from V and 8 bases from J, the junction contained 16 bases not matched to a gene. The CDR3 protein is CASSTTGGEGLKSGYTF. The DNA of the CDR3 is TGTGCCAGTAGTACGACAGGGGGCGAAGGACTGAAGTCAGGCTACACCTTC.

The chain joins TRBV11-2 to TRBJ1-5, with D maybe TRBD1 (5 bases). From germline, CDR1 is SGHAT and CDR2 FQNNGV. The CDR3 is 15 amino acids. V lost 5 bases to trimming and J lost 6 bases, with 17 bases between them. CDR3 DNA: TGTGCCAGCAGCCGCGGGACGGCGGAAAGTCAGCCCCAGCATTTT. Translation: CASSRGTAESQPQHF.

The rearrangement uses TRBV4-3 and TRBJ2-7, with 8 bases aligning to TRBD1. Germline lookup yields CDR1 LGHNA and CDR2 YSLEER. This CDR3 is 17 amino acids long. Unmatched junction bases numbered 10, after V lost 1 base and J lost 2 bases. The CDR3 DNA reads TGCGCCAGCAGCCAAGTGATCCAGGGGGCGATCGCCTACGAGCAGTACTTC. This encodes CASSQVIQGAIAYEQYF.

As concerns this clone: The same CDR3 can be traced to other DNA sequences in this sample. The rearrangement links TRBV6-5 to TRBJ2-7, with D perhaps assigned TRBD1 or TRBD2 (6 bases each). V shed 2 bases and J shed 1 base, with 9 bases lying between them. The CDR3 runs 14 residues. Germline values: CDR1 MNHEY, CDR2 SVGAGI. The CDR3 DNA follows: TGTGCCAGCAGTTACAGGGGGACTTCCTACGAGCAGTACTTC. The encoded protein is CASSYRGTSYEQYF.

This clone was picked up one time. The genes are TRBV28 and TRBJ2-5, with a possible D match to TRBD2 (7 bases). CDR3 length: 17 residues. Trimming left V 5 bases short and J 1 base short, with 20 bases between. Germline lookup yields CDR1 MDHEN and CDR2 SYDVKM. CDR3 DNA: TGTGCCAGCAGTCCCACTTGGGGGGGCTACAGCCAAGAGACCCAGTACTTC. This translates into CASSPTWGGYSQETQYF.

The rearrangement uses TRBV7-6 and TRBJ1-1; possibly TRBD1 for D (5 bases). Trimming cost V 1 base and J 1 base, with 16 bases left between them. The CDR3 runs 17 residues. Germline CDR1 SGHVS, CDR2 FNYEAQ. CDR3 in DNA: TGTGCCAGCAGCTTAGTAGTCACCGGGACCCAGAACACTGAAGCTTTCTTT. Its protein product is CASSLVVTGTQNTEAFF.

The chain employs TRBV10-3 and TRBJ1-5, with D perhaps matching TRBD1 (6 bases). The V gene's germline CDR1 is ENHRY and CDR2 SYGVKD. V was cut by 0 bases and J by 1 base, with 16 bases left in between. This CDR3 contains 18 residues. The CDR3 sequence is CAISESLTTTGSNQPQHF. CDR3 coding DNA: TGTGCCATCAGTGAGTCCCTTACCACTACAGGGAGCAATCAGCCCCAGCATTTT.

The chain employs TRBV6-6 and TRBJ1-4; maybe TRBD1 (6 bases). The ends were cut back, 2 bases at V and 6 bases at J, with 10 bases in the middle. The CDR3 consists of 14 residues. The V gene's germline CDR1 is MNHNY and CDR2 SVGAGI (reference sequence). CDR3 sequence: CASSYQGRDEKLFF. For the CDR3, the DNA is TGTGCCAGCAGTTACCAGGGGCGGGATGAAAAACTGTTTTTT.

This sequence joins TRBV28 and TRBJ2-1; TRBD2 matches 10 bases. Germline V gene lookup returns CDR1 MDHEN and CDR2 SYDVKM. This CDR3 spans 14 amino acids. The V segment lost 3 bases and the J segment 10 bases; nucleotides outside the gene matches: 6. The CDR3, as DNA: TGTGCCAGCAGTTTGCCTAGCGGGAGTCGCGAGCAGTTCTTC. It yields the protein CASSLPSGSREQFF.

A note on this clone: Other nucleotide sequences in the sample specify the same CDR3. The chain uses TRBV27 and TRBJ2-1; perhaps D is TRBD1 or TRBD2 (5 bases each). The germline gives CDR1 MNHEY, CDR2 SMNVEV (reference sequence). V was pared by 3 bases and J by 4 bases, with 7 bases between. The CDR3 length is 13 residues. The CDR3 reads CASSFGTYNEQFF. DNA of the CDR3: TGTGCCAGCAGTTTTGGGACGTACAATGAGCAGTTCTTC.

The V and J genes are TRBV7-9 and TRBJ1-4; D might be TRBD1 (5 bases). V was shortened by 0 bases and J by 2 bases, with 10 bases between the two germline ends. In germline, CDR1 is SEHNR, CDR2 FQNEAQ (reference sequence). The CDR3 loop spans 16 amino acids. In nucleotides, the CDR3 is TGTGCCAGCAGCTTAGCGCCGGGGGGTACTAATGAAAAACTGTTTTTT. It codes for CASSLAPGGTNEKLFF.

This rearrangement joins TRBV10-2 to TRBJ2-1; TRBD2 agrees at 11 bases. V trimming: 10 bases; J trimming: 7 bases; junction bases outside the gene matches: 15. CDR1 and CDR2 from the germline V gene are WSHSY and SAAADI. The CDR3 extends over 16 amino acids. CDR3 sequence (DNA): TGCGCCATCCTTGGACTAGCGGGTCAAGGGCGTAATGAGCAGTTCTTC. Encoded protein: CAILGLAGQGRNEQFF.

The chain carries TRBV11-2 and TRBJ2-1, with D possibly being TRBD1 (6 bases). Germline V gene data show CDR1 as SGHAT and CDR2 as FQNNGV. V lost 1 base and J lost 7, with 14 bases in between. The CDR3 runs 15 residues. The CDR3 loop is CASSLVNRERNEQFF. CDR3 bases: TGTGCCAGCAGCTTAGTAAACAGGGAGAGAAATGAGCAGTTCTTC.

The gene calls are TRBV7-9 and TRBJ2-2; tentatively, D is TRBD1 (5 bases). Germline loops: CDR1 SEHNR, CDR2 FQNEAQ (reference sequence). Trimming took off 1 base at V and 5 bases at J, with 14 bases between the two ends. This CDR3 comprises 16 residues. The CDR3 DNA sequence: TGTGCCAGCAGCTTAGTGGTAGTACAGGCGACCGGGGAGCTGTTTTTT. This sequence encodes CASSLVVVQATGELFF.

V usage is TRBV19 and J usage is TRBJ2-5; no clear D. Germline V gene lookup returns CDR1 LNHDA and CDR2 SQIVND (reference sequence). V was shortened by 1 base and J by 0 bases, with 6 bases between the two germline ends. This CDR3 spans 14 amino acids. Here the CDR3 reads CASSIGTHQETQYF. CDR3 sequence (DNA): TGTGCCAGTAGTATAGGGACCCACCAAGAGACCCAGTACTTC.